This TCR beta chain came from a study of OX40 agonist ivuxolimab in advanced cancers. Study details: Previous treatment with anti-PD-1, anti-PD-L1 or anti-CTLA-4 therapy was allowed; 40% had received some.

Study-level results: Partly responding patients at 0.1-3.0 mg/kg showed some of the smallest clonal expansion. Average numbers of expanded clones were greater in CD8+ T cells than in CD4+.

Here immunoSEQ multiplex PCR was the method, and the copy in TCRdb shows in-frame clones only, minus some. This sample carries over 50,000 clones, around nine tenths of them seen once, and the ten largest clones take 1.5%. Points on this clone: Antigen unknown.

The CDR3 totals 15 residues. Trimming left V 3 bases short and J 6 bases short, with 17 bases between. Germline-derived CDR1 and CDR2 are MGHRA and YSYEKL. Sequenced here: CD4+ or CD8+ T cells sorted from blood, sampled in a trial of the OX40 agonist ivuxolimab. V and J are TRBV4-1 and TRBJ1-1; D unresolved. The sequence came from an adult with an advanced solid tumor such as melanoma, head and neck, liver or kidney cancer. CDR3 residues: CASSHSPDSVPEAFF. Written as DNA, the CDR3 is TGCGCCAGCAGCCACAGTCCGGACTCCGTGCCTGAAGCTTTCTTT.